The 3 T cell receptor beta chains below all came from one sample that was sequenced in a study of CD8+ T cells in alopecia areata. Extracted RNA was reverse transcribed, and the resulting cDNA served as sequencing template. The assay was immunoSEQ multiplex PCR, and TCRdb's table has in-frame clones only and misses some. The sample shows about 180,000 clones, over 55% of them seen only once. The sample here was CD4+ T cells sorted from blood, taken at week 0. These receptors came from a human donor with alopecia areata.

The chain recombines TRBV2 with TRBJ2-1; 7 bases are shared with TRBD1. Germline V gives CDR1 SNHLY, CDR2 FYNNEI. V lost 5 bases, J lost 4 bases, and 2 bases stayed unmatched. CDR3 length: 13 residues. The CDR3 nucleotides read TGTGCCAGCAGTTCGGACAGGTACAATGAGCAGTTCTTC. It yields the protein CASSSDRYNEQFF.

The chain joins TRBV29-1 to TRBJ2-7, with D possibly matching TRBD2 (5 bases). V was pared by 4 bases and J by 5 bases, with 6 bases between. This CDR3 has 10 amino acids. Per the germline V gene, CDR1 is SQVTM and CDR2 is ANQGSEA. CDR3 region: CSVVANEQYF. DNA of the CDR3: TGCAGCGTTGTAGCGAACGAGCAGTACTTC.

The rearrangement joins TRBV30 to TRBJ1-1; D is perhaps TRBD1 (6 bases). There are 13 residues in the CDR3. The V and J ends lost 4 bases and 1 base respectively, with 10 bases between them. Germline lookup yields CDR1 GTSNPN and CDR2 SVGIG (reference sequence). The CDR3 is CAWTRQENTEAFF. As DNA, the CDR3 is TGTGCCTGGACTCGACAGGAGAACACTGAAGCTTTCTTT.